This TCR beta chain appears in the sequencing data of a study of cytomegalovirus exposure and HLA in healthy donors. The wider study: Early released data had approximately 86 million unique TCRs, all coming from HLA-typed donors. Findings of the study overall: As a later analysis showed, a missense DCLRE1C variant was linked to trimming of TCR beta V- and J-genes. Earlier findings revealed that most TCR beta V segments proved productive either about 87% or about 30% of the time.

Use of 60 Vbeta and 13 Jbeta primers characterized the PCR. Profiling relied on immunoSEQ multiplex PCR, and the TCRdb table lists in-frame clones only, not all of them. Among some 140,000 clones listed, about 80% were seen once. As regards this clone: Antigen unknown.

CDR3 length: 16 residues. CDR1 and CDR2 from the germline V gene are SGHVS and FQNEAQ. V gave up 6 bases and J gave up 6 bases; unmatched junction bases: 13. Donors showed nominal health when sampled, although they likely had unrecorded immune exposures. The chain carries TRBV7-8 and TRBJ1-1, with 10 positions matching TRBD1. The receptor was derived from a male donor in good health and CMV-seropositive. Sequencing was done on a sample of PBMCs. CDR3 nucleotide sequence: TGTGCCAGCAGACGACAGGGGGCCGTAGGGATGGCTGAAGCTTTCTTT. Translated: CASRRQGAVGMAEAFF. The full variable domain, rest sourced from reference TRBV7-8 and TRBJ1-1, is GAGVSQSPRYKVAKRGQDVALRCDPISGHVSLFWYQQALGQGPEFLTYFQNEAQLDKSGLPSDRFFAERPEGSVSTLKIQRTQQEDSAVYLCASRRQGAVGMAEAFFGQGTRLTVV.